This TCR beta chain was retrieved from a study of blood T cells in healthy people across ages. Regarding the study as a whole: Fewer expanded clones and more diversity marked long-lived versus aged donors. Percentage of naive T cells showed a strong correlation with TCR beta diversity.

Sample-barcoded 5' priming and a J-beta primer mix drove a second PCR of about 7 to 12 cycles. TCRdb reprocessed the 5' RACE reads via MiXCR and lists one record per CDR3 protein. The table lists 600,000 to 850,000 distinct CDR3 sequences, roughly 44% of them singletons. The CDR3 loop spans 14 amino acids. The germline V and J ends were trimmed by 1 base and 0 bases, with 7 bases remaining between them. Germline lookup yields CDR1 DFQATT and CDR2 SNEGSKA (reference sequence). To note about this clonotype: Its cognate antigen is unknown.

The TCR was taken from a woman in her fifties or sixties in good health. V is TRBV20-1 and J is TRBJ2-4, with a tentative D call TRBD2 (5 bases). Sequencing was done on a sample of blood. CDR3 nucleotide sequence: TGCAGTGCTAGAGCGGGGTTAGCCAAAAACATTCAGTACTTC. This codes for CSARAGLAKNIQYF.